The entry that follows covers one T cell receptor (beta chain) sequence. The CDR3 length is 15 residues. The V gene's germline CDR1 is LGHNA and CDR2 YSLEER. V lost 0 bases and J lost 5, with 11 bases in between. The sample originates from a study of T cell responses to AZD1222 COVID-19 vaccine. TCRdb's table, derived via immunoSEQ multiplex PCR, lists solely in-frame clones and lacks some. The sample lists roughly 120,000 clones; 85% to 95% were seen once. The chain links TRBV4-3 to TRBJ2-1, with D unclear. The sample here was peripheral blood, taken 28 days after the second AZD1222 dose. The source of this sequence is an adult who received the AZD1222 COVID-19 vaccine. CDR3 amino acids: CASSQDRARNNEQFF. The CDR3 DNA reads TGCGCCAGCAGCCAAGATCGTGCCAGAAACAATGAGCAGTTCTTC.